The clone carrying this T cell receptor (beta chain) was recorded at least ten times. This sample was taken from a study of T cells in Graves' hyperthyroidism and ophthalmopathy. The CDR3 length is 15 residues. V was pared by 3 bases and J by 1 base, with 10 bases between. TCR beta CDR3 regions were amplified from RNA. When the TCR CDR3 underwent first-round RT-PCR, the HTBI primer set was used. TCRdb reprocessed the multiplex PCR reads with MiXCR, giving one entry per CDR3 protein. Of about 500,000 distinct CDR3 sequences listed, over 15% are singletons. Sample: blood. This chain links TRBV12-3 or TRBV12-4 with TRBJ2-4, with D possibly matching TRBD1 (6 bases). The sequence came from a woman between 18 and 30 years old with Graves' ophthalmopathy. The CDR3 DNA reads TGTGCCAGCAGTTTCCACAGGGTGGCCAAAAACATTCAGTACTTC. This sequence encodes CASSFHRVAKNIQYF.